These T cell receptor beta chains were read from a single sample in a study of cytomegalovirus exposure and HLA in healthy donors. The repertoire was sequenced with immunoSEQ multiplex PCR; TCRdb's copy has only in-frame clones and lacks some. The sample spans around 140,000 clones; the ten largest clones claim approximately 1%. Sequenced input: PBMCs. Receptors were obtained from a male donor in good health and CMV-seronegative. Each CDR3 is given with its conserved first and last residue. D genes are given only for firm matches.

cdr3_aa: CASSLDKTSGGGEQFF
cdr3_nt: TGCGCCAGCAGCTTGGACAAGACTAGCGGGGGGGGTGAGCAGTTCTTC
j_call: TRBJ2-1
v_call: TRBV5-1
d_call: TRBD2

cdr3_aa: CASSLEGNAKNIQYF
cdr3_nt: TGTGCCAGCAGCTTAGAGGGGAACGCCAAAAACATTCAGTACTTC
j_call: TRBJ2-4
v_call: TRBV7-9
d_call: .

cdr3_aa: CATSRMESSGSYEQYF
cdr3_nt: TGTGCCACCAGTCGGATGGAGTCCAGCGGGAGTTACGAGCAGTACTTC
j_call: TRBJ2-7
v_call: TRBV15
d_call: TRBD2

cdr3_aa: CASSQSPGQNTEAFF
cdr3_nt: TGCGCCAGCAGCCAAAGTCCGGGACAGAACACTGAAGCTTTCTTT
j_call: TRBJ1-1
v_call: TRBV4-3
d_call: .

cdr3_aa: CASSLRHGSTVNYGYTF
cdr3_nt: TGCGCCAGCAGCCTAAGACACGGTTCAACAGTTAACTATGGCTACACCTTC
j_call: TRBJ1-2
v_call: TRBV4-3
d_call: .

cdr3_aa: CASSQIRQENYGYTF
cdr3_nt: TGCGCCAGCAGCCAAATTAGACAAGAAAACTATGGCTACACCTTC
j_call: TRBJ1-2
v_call: TRBV4-3
d_call: .

cdr3_aa: CASSPRGGPIGMNTEAFF
cdr3_nt: TGTGCCAGCAGCCCCCGGGGGGGGCCCATAGGAATGAACACTGAAGCTTTCTTT
j_call: TRBJ1-1
v_call: TRBV5-4
d_call: .

cdr3_aa: CASSITGGRYEQYF
cdr3_nt: TGTGCCAGTAGTATAACGGGGGGCAGGTACGAGCAGTACTTC
j_call: TRBJ2-7
v_call: TRBV19
d_call: .

cdr3_aa: CAIRALSTDTQYF
cdr3_nt: TGTGCCATCAGAGCCCTGAGCACAGATACGCAGTATTTT
j_call: TRBJ2-3
v_call: TRBV10-3
d_call: .

cdr3_aa: CASSLTPNYGYTF
cdr3_nt: TGTGCCAGCTCACTGACACCGAACTATGGCTACACCTTC
j_call: TRBJ1-2
v_call: TRBV18
d_call: .

cdr3_aa: CATSRPPGTQTEAFF
cdr3_nt: TGTGCCACCAGCAGACCCCCTGGGACTCAGACTGAAGCTTTCTTT
j_call: TRBJ1-1
v_call: TRBV15
d_call: .

cdr3_aa: CASSPSTDYYGYTF
cdr3_nt: TGCGCCAGCAGTCCCAGTACGGACTATTATGGCTACACCTTC
j_call: TRBJ1-2
v_call: TRBV4-3
d_call: .

cdr3_aa: CASSQQWNTEAFF
cdr3_nt: TGTGCCAGCAGCCAACAGTGGAACACTGAAGCTTTCTTT
j_call: TRBJ1-1
v_call: TRBV14
d_call: .

cdr3_aa: CASSLGQASNYGYTF
cdr3_nt: TGTGCCAGCAGTTTAGGTCAGGCCTCTAACTATGGCTACACCTTC
j_call: TRBJ1-2
v_call: TRBV27
d_call: .

cdr3_aa: CAWSPGQGVQPQHF
cdr3_nt: TGTGCCTGGAGCCCTGGACAGGGGGTACAGCCCCAGCATTTT
j_call: TRBJ1-5
v_call: TRBV30
d_call: TRBD1